This TCR beta chain was documented in a study of shared clonotypes between healthy human individuals. Study-wide findings and caveats: Rarefaction showed sorted-subset sequencing was incomplete despite large depth. Genetic and exposure-history diversity was limited by the few donors.

Assay execution proceeded at the deep level. Measured with immunoSEQ multiplex PCR; TCRdb has only the in-frame clones, and not every one. The sample lists some 630,000 clones, 90% to 97% occurring once. The V and J ends lost 4 bases and 0 bases, in that order; junction bases with no gene match: 7. CDR1 SGDLS and CDR2 YYNGEE come from the germline V gene. The CDR3 is 16 amino acids. On this clone itself: Its antigen is undetermined.

Naive CD8 populations comprised CD45RO-negative cells positively selected for CCR7, excluding terminally differentiated effector memory CD45RA+ cells. This chain links TRBV9 with TRBJ1-3; 7 positions match TRBD1. This clonotype originated in a woman aged 25 to 39 in good health. The sequencing sample was made of naive CD8+ T cells sorted from blood. CDR3 protein: CASSPQGGGSGNTIYF. CDR3 coding DNA: TGTGCCAGCAGCCCTCAGGGGGGGGGCTCTGGAAACACCATATATTTT.